Given below is one T cell receptor (beta chain) in context. This sample is part of a study of blood T cells in healthy people across ages. A J-beta primer mix and a sample-barcoded 5' primer were used in a second PCR of about 7 to 12 cycles. MiXCR, applied by TCRdb to the 5' RACE reads, yields one record per CDR3 protein. The data contain fewer than 2,000,000 distinct CDR3 sequences, roughly 30% of them seen just once; the ten biggest clones take up 11%. The V gene end was trimmed by 4 bases and the J gene end by 6 bases; junction bases not matched to a gene: 7. The germline gives CDR1 MGHRA, CDR2 YSYEKL. The CDR3 length is 15 residues.

The receptor's source is a woman aged 25-40 years in good health. The chain links TRBV4-1 to TRBJ2-1, with 9 bases lining up with TRBD2. Sequenced input: blood. The CDR3 region has the DNA TGCGCCAGCAGCCCACTAGCGGGCGGCACCAATGAGCAGTTCTTC. It codes for CASSPLAGGTNEQFF.